These T cell receptor beta chains were read from a single sample in a study of cytomegalovirus exposure and HLA in healthy donors. Profiled with immunoSEQ multiplex PCR; TCRdb holds only in-frame clones, not every one. Of 150,000 to 200,000 clones in the sample, less than 90% were seen once. Source material: PBMCs. The receptors were sampled from a boy between 2 and 10 years old in good health and CMV-seronegative. CDR3s include the opening cysteine and the closing phenylalanine or tryptophan. The D gene is left open where the match is weak. Only part of the rows carry a size: once, few, many, or a class if the clone is expanded.

cdr3_nt cdr3_aa d_call j_call clone_size v_call
TGTGCCAGCAGTCACTTGGTGAACACTGAAGCTTTCTTT CASSHLVNTEAFF - TRBJ1-1 few TRBV6-1
TGTGCCAGCAGCTTAACGGGGACAGGGTATTATCACGAGCAGTACTTC CASSLTGTGYYHEQYF TRBD1 TRBJ2-7 - TRBV7-8
TGTGCCAGCAGCTTGGGGCTGACAGAGAATCGACTCTATGGCTACACCTTC CASSLGLTENRLYGYTF - TRBJ1-2 - TRBV5-5
TGTGCCAGCAGTGATAAGGGACTTCTCTACGAGCAGTACTTC CASSDKGLLYEQYF - TRBJ2-7 - TRBV2
TGTGCCAGCAGCACCGAGTTACAAGAGACCCAGTACTTC CASSTELQETQYF - TRBJ2-5 - TRBV7-6
TGCGCCAGCAGCGCGGACAGGGGTAATGAAAAACTGTTTTTT CASSADRGNEKLFF TRBD1 TRBJ1-4 - TRBV5-1
TGTGCCAGCAGTTGGACCCGGGAGACCCACAATGAGCAGTTCTTC CASSWTRETHNEQFF - TRBJ2-1 - TRBV27
TGTGCCAGCAGCTTAGGTCTGGTGGGACTAGGGGCGCACGAGCAGTACTTC CASSLGLVGLGAHEQYF TRBD2 TRBJ2-7 - TRBV5-4
TGTGCCAGCAGCCCCCGGGGGGACACTGAAGCTTTCTTT CASSPRGDTEAFF - TRBJ1-1 - TRBV9
TGTGCCTACTCGACAGGCACAACGAACACTGAAGCTTTCTTT CAYSTGTTNTEAFF - TRBJ1-1 - TRBV30
TGTGCCAGCAGCTTTATTAGGGCGGGAGGGCCGGAGACCCAGTACTTC CASSFIRAGGPETQYF TRBD2 TRBJ2-5 - TRBV5-4
TGTGCCAGCAGTGAGAGGCAAAGGGGACAGGGGGTTGGTGCTGGAAACACCATATATTTT CASSERQRGQGVGAGNTIYF TRBD1 TRBJ1-3 - TRBV6-1
TGCGCCAGCAGCCTGACGGGACAGGGAAACTATGGCTACACCTTC CASSLTGQGNYGYTF TRBD1 TRBJ1-2 - TRBV4-1
TGTGCCAGCTGGAACACGTACAGGTACAATGAGCAGTTCTTC CASWNTYRYNEQFF - TRBJ2-1 - TRBV6-1
TGTGCCAGCAGTCCCCGGCCGGGGGGTGATGGCTACACCTTC CASSPRPGGDGYTF - TRBJ1-2 - TRBV27
TGTGCCAGCAGCTCCACATGGGGGGGCCTGAGCTCCTACGAGCAGTACTTC CASSSTWGGLSSYEQYF - TRBJ2-7 - TRBV9
TGTGCCAGCAGTTTTCTAGCGGGAAAGGTAGAGACCCAGTACTTC CASSFLAGKVETQYF TRBD2 TRBJ2-5 - TRBV27
TGTGCCAGTAGTGCTCTAGCAGGCGCCAGCTCCTACGAGCAGTACTTC CASSALAGASSYEQYF - TRBJ2-7 - TRBV19
TGTGCCAGCCGCCGGACAGGTAAAAATGAGCAGTTCTTC CASRRTGKNEQFF TRBD1 TRBJ2-1 - TRBV28
TGCGCCAGCAGCTTGGAGTGGAGTTTAATCGACGAGCAGTACTTC CASSLEWSLIDEQYF - TRBJ2-7 - TRBV5-1
TGTGCCAGCAGTAAAGAAAAAACAGATAGCAATCAGCCCCAGCATTTT CASSKEKTDSNQPQHF - TRBJ1-5 - TRBV21-1
TGTGCCAGCAGCTTATCTATTACTAGCGGGAGGAGCTCCTACAATGAGCAGTTCTTC CASSLSITSGRSSYNEQFF TRBD2 TRBJ2-1 - TRBV7-2
TGTGCCACCAGCAGAGTCCTCGGGGGGAACTACGAGCAGTACTTC CATSRVLGGNYEQYF TRBD2 TRBJ2-7 - TRBV15
TGTGCCAGCAGCCAAGAGTTGGACTTAAAGTTGGGGAAGCAGTACTTC CASSQELDLKLGKQYF - TRBJ2-7 - TRBV4-2
TGCGCCAGCAGCCCCAGGGGGAGAAATGAAAAACTGTTTTTT CASSPRGRNEKLFF TRBD1 TRBJ1-4 - TRBV5-1
TGTGCCAGCAGCCCTAAGCGGGAGGGCCAGCTCGAGCAGTACTTC CASSPKREGQLEQYF TRBD2 TRBJ2-7 - TRBV5-4
TGTGCCAGCAGGGGACAGGGGGACGAGCAGTACTTC CASRGQGDEQYF TRBD1 TRBJ2-7 once TRBV27
TGTGCCATCAGTGACTCGAGCGGGCAAGAGACCCAGTACTTC CAISDSSGQETQYF - TRBJ2-5 few TRBV10-3
TGCGCCAGCAGAACTAGCCCGGAGGGCTACGAGCAGTACTTC CASRTSPEGYEQYF - TRBJ2-7 - TRBV5-1
TGTGCCAGCAGTTACTCTTGGGGCAGGGCTGCTGGCTACACCTTC CASSYSWGRAAGYTF - TRBJ1-2 - TRBV6-5
TGTGCCTGGAGTGGAATGTTGGCCTTGGTTCGGAACGGAACTATGAACACTGAAGCTTTCTTT CAWSGMLALVRNGTMNTEAFF - TRBJ1-1 once TRBV30
TGTGCTAGTGGTTTAGGACTAGCGGGGGACTCCGATACGCAGTATTTT CASGLGLAGDSDTQYF TRBD2 TRBJ2-3 - TRBV12-5
TGTGCCAGCAGCTTGGGACTCTCTGGAAACACCATATATTTT CASSLGLSGNTIYF - TRBJ1-3 - TRBV5-6
TGTGCCAGCAGTAGGACAGGGACCCGTTACAATGAGCAGTTCTTC CASSRTGTRYNEQFF TRBD1 TRBJ2-1 - TRBV2
TGTGCCAGCAGCGCTGACCAGGGGTCGGCTAGGGGCTACACCTTC CASSADQGSARGYTF - TRBJ1-2 - TRBV5-4
TGCAGCGTTGAAAGAGGGAGTGGGTACGAGCAGTACTTC CSVERGSGYEQYF - TRBJ2-7 - TRBV29-1
TGTGCCAGCAGCCAAACACCGGGACTAGCGGGATACAATGAGCAGTTCTTC CASSQTPGLAGYNEQFF TRBD2 TRBJ2-1 - TRBV4-2
TGTGCCAGCAGCTTGGGAGACAGGGTTAACACTGAAGCTTTCTTT CASSLGDRVNTEAFF TRBD1 TRBJ1-1 - TRBV5-4
TGCGCCAGCAGCTTGGTGACCGGAGAAATATTGGACGAGCAGTACTTC CASSLVTGEILDEQYF - TRBJ2-7 - TRBV5-1
TGTGCCAGCAGCGGTGATGGGGACAGGGATCAGCCCCAGCATTTT CASSGDGDRDQPQHF TRBD1 TRBJ1-5 - TRBV9
TGCGCCAGCAGCCTCGGCAGGGGGCGACGGCAAGAGACCCAGTACTTC CASSLGRGRRQETQYF TRBD1 TRBJ2-5 - TRBV4-1
TGCAGCGTTGACACTAGCGGGAGAAGCTCCTACAATGAGCAGTTCTTC CSVDTSGRSSYNEQFF TRBD2 TRBJ2-1 - TRBV29-1
TGTGCCAGCAGTGAACCGGGACAGGGTAACGATGAGCAGTTCTTC CASSEPGQGNDEQFF TRBD1 TRBJ2-1 - TRBV2
TGTGCCAGCAGCCAAACTAGCGGACCCTACGAGCAGTACTTC CASSQTSGPYEQYF TRBD2 TRBJ2-7 - TRBV6-1
TGTGCCAGCAGCCCCGGGACAGGGGTCGTGGGCTACGAGCAGTACTTC CASSPGTGVVGYEQYF TRBD1 TRBJ2-7 - TRBV13
TGTGCCAGCAGCTTTCTCTACGAGCAGTACTTC CASSFLYEQYF - TRBJ2-7 - TRBV7-2
TGTGCCAGCAGCAAGACTAGCGGGTACGAGCAGTACTTC CASSKTSGYEQYF - TRBJ2-7 - TRBV21-1
TGCGCCAGCTCCCAATTAGGGGCCAATGAGCAGTTCTTC CASSQLGANEQFF - TRBJ2-1 - TRBV5-1
TGTGCCAGCAGTTCATCTAGATCAGTCAAGGCGACCCAGTACTTC CASSSSRSVKATQYF - TRBJ2-5 - TRBV28
TGTGCCAGCAAAGCTTACAATGAGCAGTTCTTC CASKAYNEQFF - TRBJ2-1 - TRBV6-1
TGTGCCAGCCAAGCCGGCGGTGGAAACACCATATATTTT CASQAGGGNTIYF - TRBJ1-3 - TRBV6-1
TGCAGCGTCGGGACTAGCGGGAGCAGAGAGCAGTACTTC CSVGTSGSREQYF TRBD2 TRBJ2-7 - TRBV29-1
TGTGCCAGCAGTTCCCAATATGGCTACACCTTC CASSSQYGYTF - TRBJ1-2 - TRBV28
TGTGCCAGCCATTCTAATGAAAAACTGTTTTTT CASHSNEKLFF - TRBJ1-4 - TRBV25-1
TGTGCCAGCAGTAGGACAGGGTTGGGCGAGCAGTACTTC CASSRTGLGEQYF TRBD1 TRBJ2-7 - TRBV28